What follows are 2 T cell receptor beta chains derived from one specimen sequenced in a study of T cells after yellow fever vaccination. In TCRdb, the 5' RACE reads were re-called with MiXCR into one record per CDR3 protein. The sample has a few hundred thousand distinct CDR3 sequences, less than 20% seen once. The starting material was PBMCs, obtained more than 4 days after the first yellow fever vaccination. These receptors were obtained from a man younger than 35 who received the YFV17D yellow fever vaccine.

The V call is TRBV29-1, the J call TRBJ1-1, with D possibly being TRBD1 (5 bases). V was pared by 4 bases and J by 5 bases, with 11 bases between. In germline, CDR1 is SQVTM, CDR2 ANQGSEA. The CDR3 sequence is 12 residues long. The CDR3 DNA is TGCAGCGTTGTCACGGGGCTTACTGAAGCTTTCTTT. Amino acids: CSVVTGLTEAFF. The full variable domain, its missing parts supplied by reference TRBV29-1 and TRBJ1-1, is SAVISQKPSRDICQRGTSLTIQCQVDSQVTMMFWYRQQPGQSLTLIATANQGSEATYESGFVIDKFPISRPNLTFSTLTVSNMSPEDSSIYLCSVVTGLTEAFFGQGTRLTVV.

This clonotype was counted a few times. CDR3: CASSLSPPTDYSNQPQHF. Written as DNA, the CDR3 is TGCGCCAGCAGCTTGTCTCCCCCGACAGACTATAGCAATCAGCCCCAGCATTTT. This chain joins TRBV5-1 and TRBJ1-5; D is possibly TRBD1 (5 bases). Trimming removed 1 base at V and 0 bases at J, with 17 bases between. The CDR3 extends over 18 amino acids. Germline loops: CDR1 SGHRS, CDR2 YFSETQ.